One and the same sample provided the 24 T cell receptor beta chains below, sequenced in a study of blood T cell repertoires in COVID-19. Using immunoSEQ multiplex PCR, the repertoire was profiled, and TCRdb retains in-frame clones only, with some absent. The data show approximately 190,000 clones, 90% seen once. Sequencing input: peripheral blood. These receptors were collected from a man aged 50 to 60 with acute or convalescent COVID-19.

This chain links TRBV2 with TRBJ2-7; TRBD1 agrees at 12 bases. CDR1 SNHLY and CDR2 FYNNEI come from the germline V gene. Trimming cost V 4 bases and J 4 bases; bases outside gene matches: 5. The CDR3 loop spans 15 amino acids. CDR3 residues: CASSARDRGRYEQYF. The CDR3 region has the DNA TGTGCCAGCAGTGCGAGGGACAGGGGGCGTTACGAGCAGTACTTC.

This chain connects TRBV6-2 or TRBV6-3 to TRBJ2-3; 10 bases fit TRBD1. This CDR3 has 16 amino acids. V shed 4 bases and J 4 bases; nucleotides not matched to a gene: 8. Germline V lookup: CDR1 MNHEY, CDR2 SVGEGT. The CDR3 sequence is CASSSGQGRTSDTQYF. CDR3 nucleotide sequence: TGTGCCAGCAGTTCGGGACAGGGGCGAACCTCAGATACGCAGTATTTT.

The rearrangement joins TRBV6-6 to TRBJ2-1; 14 positions agree with TRBD2. This CDR3 region has 15 residues. J gave up 10 bases and V 3 bases, and 5 bases lay outside the gene matches. The germline CDR1 and CDR2 sequences are MNHNY and SVGAGI (reference sequence). The CDR3 DNA sequence: TGTGCCAGCAGTTATGAGGGACTAGCGGGAGAGGAGCAGTTCTTC. It codes for CASSYEGLAGEEQFF.

The chain has TRBV7-3 and TRBJ1-1; D uncertain. The V gene's germline CDR1 is SGHTA and CDR2 FQGTGA. The CDR3 is made up of 13 amino acids. Trimming cost V 3 bases and J 6 bases, with 11 bases left between them. In nucleotides, the CDR3 is TGTGCCAGCAGCTTCATGCCCGGGGCTGAAGCTTTCTTT. Amino acid sequence: CASSFMPGAEAFF.

V gene TRBV4-1 combines with J gene TRBJ2-1; D is uncertain. Trimming shortened V by 5 bases and J by 5 bases, and 7 bases separated the two germline ends. CDR1 is MGHRA, CDR2 YSYEKL, per germline. The CDR3 runs 12 residues. As DNA, the CDR3 is TGCGCCAGCAGCTCAGTCCACAATGAGCAGTTCTTC. Protein product: CASSSVHNEQFF.

For the CDR3, the DNA is TGTGCCAGCAGCTTAGCGGGGGGGCCTTCTCCTGAAGCTTTCTTT. It is translated as CASSLAGGPSPEAFF. J is TRBJ1-1 and V is TRBV7-9; D possibly corresponds to TRBD1 (6 bases). The CDR3 is 15 amino acids. CDR1 SEHNR and CDR2 FQNEAQ come from the germline V gene (reference sequence). Deletions cut 0 bases from V and 6 bases from J, with 14 bases between.

The rearrangement uses TRBV6-2 or TRBV6-3 and TRBJ1-1; 7 bases match TRBD1. V shed 6 bases, J shed 1 base, and the junction held 2 bases outside the gene matches. This CDR3 region has 13 residues. The germline V gene has CDR1 MNHEY and CDR2 SVGEGT. CDR3 sequence reads: CASSGQANTEAFF. The CDR3 DNA reads as TGTGCCAGCAGCGGACAGGCGAACACTGAAGCTTTCTTT.

In this sample, this clone turned up many times. V usage is TRBV5-1 and J usage is TRBJ1-1; D uncertain. V lost 0 bases and J 1 base, leaving 10 bases between the germline ends. The germline V gene encodes CDR1 SGHRS and CDR2 YFSETQ. The CDR3 has 15 amino acids. DNA of the CDR3: TGCGCCAGCAGCTTGGTGGCGGATCCGAACACTGAAGCTTTCTTT. It encodes CASSLVADPNTEAFF. The whole variable domain, remainder taken from reference TRBV5-1 and TRBJ1-1, is KAGVTQTPRYLIKTRGQQVTLSCSPISGHRSVSWYQQTPGQGLQFLFEYFSETQRNKGNFPGRFSGRQFSNSRSEMNVSTLELGDSALYLCASSLVADPNTEAFFGQGTRLTVV.

The V and J genes are TRBV7-9 and TRBJ1-5, with D unresolved. The CDR3 covers 15 residues. The V gene lost 0 bases and the J gene lost 3 bases, with 9 bases spanning the gap. CDR1 and CDR2 from the germline V gene are SEHNR and FQNEAQ (reference sequence). The CDR3 protein is CASSLASGDNQPQHF. The CDR3 DNA is TGTGCCAGCAGCTTAGCCTCCGGGGACAATCAGCCCCAGCATTTT.

The gene calls are TRBV14 and TRBJ2-4; D is undetermined. Germline lookup yields CDR1 SGHDN and CDR2 FVKESK. The V end lost 6 bases, the J end lost 0 bases, and 6 bases lay between the germline ends. This CDR3 is built from 13 residues. CDR3 DNA: TGTGCCAGCAGTGGGCTAGCCAAAAACATTCAGTACTTC. Its translation: CASSGLAKNIQYF.

The CDR3: CASSTPGLLMNTQYF. DNA of the CDR3: TGTGCCAGTAGTACCCCGGGACTTCTTATGAATACGCAGTATTTT. This chain joins TRBV19 and TRBJ2-3; D is possibly TRBD2 (6 bases). Per the germline V gene, CDR1 is LNHDA and CDR2 is SQIVND (reference sequence). The CDR3 length is 15 residues. V was trimmed by 4 bases and J by 7 bases, leaving 18 bases between them.

The V call is TRBV5-1, the J call TRBJ1-2; a possible D gene is TRBD1 (6 bases). V was pared by 0 bases and J by 2 bases, with 11 bases between. The CDR3 contains 15 residues. Germline lookup yields CDR1 SGHRS and CDR2 YFSETQ. The CDR3 protein is CASSLGRTDNYGYTF. The CDR3 nucleotides are TGCGCCAGCAGCTTGGGACGGACAGACAACTATGGCTACACCTTC.

This rearrangement joins TRBV2 to TRBJ2-7; D unclear. The length of the CDR3 is 14 residues. The germline V and J ends were trimmed by 5 bases and 0 bases, with 11 bases remaining between them. The germline CDR1 and CDR2 sequences are SNHLY and FYNNEI. CDR3 nucleotide sequence: TGTGCCAGCAGTACGGTGCTTAGCTCCTACGAGCAGTACTTC. Protein product: CASSTVLSSYEQYF.

CDR3 DNA: TGTGCCAGTAGGCGGGTTGCTAGCACAGATACGCAGTATTTT. This encodes CASRRVASTDTQYF. The J gene is TRBJ2-3, the V gene TRBV19, with D perhaps TRBD2 (5 bases). The V end was cut by 6 bases, the J end by 0 bases, with 10 bases between. Germline CDR1 is LNHDA and CDR2 is SQIVND (reference sequence). The CDR3 has 14 amino acids.

The chain couples TRBV24-1 to TRBJ2-7, with D possibly TRBD2 on 6 matching bases. Germline assignment: CDR1 KGHDR and CDR2 SFDVKD. The V end was cut by 5 bases, the J end by 0 bases, with 13 bases between. This CDR3 contains 15 residues. The DNA for the CDR3 is TGTGCCACCAGTGGCGGACTACAGACCTCCTACGAGCAGTACTTC. It translates to CATSGGLQTSYEQYF.

This clone was observed a few times. This chain uses TRBV18 with TRBJ1-3; TRBD1 might be the D (6 bases). This CDR3 has 15 residues. The V end lost 2 bases, the J end lost 4 bases, and 12 bases lay between the germline ends. Germline CDR1 KGHSH, CDR2 LQKENI. CDR3 nucleotides: TGTGCCAGCTCACCATCTTCACAGGGCGGAAACACCATATATTTT. It yields the protein CASSPSSQGGNTIYF.

The chain recombines TRBV28 with TRBJ1-6; D is possibly TRBD1 (5 bases). Germline V gene lookup returns CDR1 MDHEN and CDR2 SYDVKM. The germline V and J ends were trimmed by 3 bases and 8 bases, with 14 bases remaining between them. The CDR3 is 15 amino acids. The DNA for the CDR3 is TGTGCCAGCAGTTTGGGGGGTTTCAGGGATTCACCCCTCCACTTT. It yields the protein CASSLGGFRDSPLHF.

The chain has TRBV20-1 and TRBJ1-1; D remains unclear. The CDR3 covers 13 residues. V was trimmed by 3 bases and J by 5 bases, leaving 13 bases between them. Germline V gene sequence: CDR1 DFQATT, CDR2 SNEGSKA (reference sequence). The CDR3 loop is CSASGQAETEAFF. As DNA, the CDR3 is TGCAGTGCTAGTGGGCAGGCCGAAACTGAAGCTTTCTTT.

This chain connects TRBV3-1 (or the pseudogene TRBV3-2) to TRBJ2-7; D is uncertain. V was cut by 0 bases and J by 5 bases, with 11 bases left in between. Germline V CDR1 and CDR2: LGHDT, YNNKEL (reference sequence). The CDR3 loop spans 14 amino acids. CDR3 sequence: CASSQDWVADEQYF. CDR3 bases: TGTGCCAGCAGCCAAGATTGGGTAGCAGACGAGCAGTACTTC.

This chain uses TRBV29-1 with TRBJ1-2, with 9 bases identical to TRBD1. The CDR3 extends over 12 amino acids. Germline lookup yields CDR1 SQVTM and CDR2 ANQGSEA. The junction had 14 bases not matched to a gene; V was cut back by 7 bases and J by 14 bases. The CDR3 is CSGKGQGNLQTF. The CDR3 DNA reads as TGCAGCGGGAAGGGACAGGGAAATCTCCAGACCTTC.

The gene calls are TRBV6-1 and TRBJ2-2, with D perhaps TRBD2 (6 bases). The V gene's germline CDR1 is MNHNS and CDR2 SASEGT. V gave up 3 bases and J gave up 0 bases, with 14 bases separating them. The CDR3 runs to 17 residues. The CDR3 DNA is TGTGCCAGCAGTGAGTCGATAGCGGCCGCGAACACCGGGGAGCTGTTTTTT. This translates into CASSESIAAANTGELFF.

This chain connects TRBV29-1 to TRBJ2-7; 8 nucleotides align to TRBD1. The V gene end was trimmed by 5 bases and the J gene end by 2 bases; junction bases not matched to a gene: 8. The CDR3 totals 14 residues. Germline V gives CDR1 SQVTM, CDR2 ANQGSEA. The CDR3 loop reads CSVTRTGNAYEQYF. CDR3 nucleotides: TGCAGCGTTACCCGGACAGGGAACGCCTACGAGCAGTACTTC.

V gene TRBV19 combines with J gene TRBJ1-6; a possible D gene is TRBD1 (5 bases). The V gene's germline CDR1 is LNHDA and CDR2 SQIVND (reference sequence). The ends were cut back, 1 base at V and 8 bases at J, with 9 bases in the middle. The CDR3 covers 14 residues. CDR3 region: CASSIATGDSPLHF. The CDR3 DNA reads TGTGCCAGTAGTATAGCCACAGGAGATTCACCCCTCCACTTT.

This chain uses TRBV10-1 with TRBJ2-3; perhaps TRBD2 as D (6 bases). This CDR3 has 14 amino acids. Per germline, CDR1 WNHNN and CDR2 SYGVQD (reference sequence). Trimming stripped 0 bases from V and 4 bases from J, with 8 bases between. In DNA, the CDR3 is TGCGCCAGCAGTGAGTCGTGGGGGGCAGATACGCAGTATTTT. Translating it yields CASSESWGADTQYF.